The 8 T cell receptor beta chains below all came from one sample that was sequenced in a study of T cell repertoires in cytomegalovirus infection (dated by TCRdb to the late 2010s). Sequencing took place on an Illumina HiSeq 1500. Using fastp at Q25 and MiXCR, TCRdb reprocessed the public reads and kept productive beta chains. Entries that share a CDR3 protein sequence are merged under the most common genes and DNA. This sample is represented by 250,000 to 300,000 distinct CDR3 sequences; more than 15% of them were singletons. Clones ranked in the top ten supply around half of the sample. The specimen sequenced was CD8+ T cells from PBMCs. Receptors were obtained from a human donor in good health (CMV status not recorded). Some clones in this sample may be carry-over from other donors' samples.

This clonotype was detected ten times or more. CDR3 protein: CASSYDGQSNYGYTF. The CDR3 DNA reads as TGTGCCAGCAGCTACGACGGACAATCTAACTATGGCTACACCTTC. V gene TRBV7-8 combines with J gene TRBJ1-2, with a tentative D call TRBD1 (5 bases). V shed 4 bases and J shed 0 bases, with 12 bases lying between them. The CDR3 has 15 amino acids. Germline V gives CDR1 SGHVS, CDR2 FQNEAQ. The full variable domain, its missing parts supplied by reference TRBV7-8 and TRBJ1-2, is GAGVSQSPRYKVAKRGQDVALRCDPISGHVSLFWYQQALGQGPEFLTYFQNEAQLDKSGLPSDRFFAERPEGSVSTLKIQRTQQEDSAVYLCASSYDGQSNYGYTFGSGTRLTVV.

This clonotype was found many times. The CDR3 here is CASSKVAWETQYF. The DNA for the CDR3 is TGTGCCAGCAGCAAGGTAGCCTGGGAGACCCAGTACTTC. The gene calls are TRBV12-3 or TRBV12-4 and TRBJ2-5; no definite D call. CDR3 length: 13 residues. V shed 6 bases and J shed 5 bases, with 13 bases lying between them.

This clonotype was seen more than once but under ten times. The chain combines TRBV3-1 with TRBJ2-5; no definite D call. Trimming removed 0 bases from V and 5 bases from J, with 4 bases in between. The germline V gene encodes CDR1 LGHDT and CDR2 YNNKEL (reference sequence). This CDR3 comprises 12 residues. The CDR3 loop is CASSQERETQYF. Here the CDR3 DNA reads TGTGCCAGCAGCCAAGAACGGGAGACCCAGTACTTC.

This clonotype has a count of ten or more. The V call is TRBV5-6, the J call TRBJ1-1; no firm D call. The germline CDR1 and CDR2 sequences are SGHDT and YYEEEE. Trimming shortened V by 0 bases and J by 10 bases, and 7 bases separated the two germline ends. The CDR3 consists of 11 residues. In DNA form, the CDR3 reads TGTGCCAGCAGCTTGGACGGTACAGCTTTCTTT. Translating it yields CASSLDGTAFF.

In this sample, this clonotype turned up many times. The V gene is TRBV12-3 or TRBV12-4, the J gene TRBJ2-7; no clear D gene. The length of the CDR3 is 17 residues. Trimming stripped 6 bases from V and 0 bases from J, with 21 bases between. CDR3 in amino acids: CASSPTPSTLISYEQYF. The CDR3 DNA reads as TGTGCCAGCAGCCCCACCCCCTCGACATTGATCTCCTACGAGCAGTACTTC.

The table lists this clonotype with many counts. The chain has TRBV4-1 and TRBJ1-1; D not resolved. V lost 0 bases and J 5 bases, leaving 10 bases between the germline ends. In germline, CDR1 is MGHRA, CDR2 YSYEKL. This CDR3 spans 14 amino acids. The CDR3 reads CASSQEVLLTEAFF. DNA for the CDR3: TGCGCCAGCAGCCAAGAGGTGCTACTAACTGAAGCTTTCTTT.

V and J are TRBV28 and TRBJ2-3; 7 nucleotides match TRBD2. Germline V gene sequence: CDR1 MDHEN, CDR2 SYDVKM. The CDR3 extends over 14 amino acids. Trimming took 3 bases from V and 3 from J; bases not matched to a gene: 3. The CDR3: CASSLSGATDTQYF. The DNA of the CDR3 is TGTGCCAGCAGTTTGAGCGGGGCTACAGATACGCAGTATTTT.

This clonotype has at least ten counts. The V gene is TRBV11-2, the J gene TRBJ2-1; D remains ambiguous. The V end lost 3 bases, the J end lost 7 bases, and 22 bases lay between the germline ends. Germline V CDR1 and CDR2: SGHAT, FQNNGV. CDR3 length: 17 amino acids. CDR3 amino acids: CASSFVLGTADGNEQFF. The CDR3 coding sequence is TGTGCCAGCAGCTTTGTACTTGGCACCGCGGATGGGAATGAGCAGTTCTTC.